This T cell receptor beta chain originates from a study of blood T cell repertoires in COVID-19. How the authors handled the data: The authors estimated nucleated cell counts from reference gene primer amplification. The data were produced by immunoSEQ multiplex PCR, yet TCRdb's version contains in-frame clones alone and is incomplete. V, J and clone size were drawn from that table, and D and trimming were deduced from the DNA. This sample has about 80,000 clones, with around 80% found just once. The CDR3 is 19 residues long. The junction had 13 bases not matched to a gene; V was cut back by 1 base and J by 0 bases. In germline, CDR1 is SGHRS, CDR2 YFSETQ.

Sequencing input: peripheral blood. The sequence derives from a human donor in a cohort sampled during active COVID-19. The chain carries TRBV5-1 and TRBJ2-5; the match to TRBD2 covers 9 bases. The chain's CDR3 is CASSLFLAGTPGDQETQYF. Here the CDR3 DNA reads TGCGCCAGCAGCTTGTTCCTAGCGGGGACCCCCGGGGACCAAGAGACCCAGTACTTC.